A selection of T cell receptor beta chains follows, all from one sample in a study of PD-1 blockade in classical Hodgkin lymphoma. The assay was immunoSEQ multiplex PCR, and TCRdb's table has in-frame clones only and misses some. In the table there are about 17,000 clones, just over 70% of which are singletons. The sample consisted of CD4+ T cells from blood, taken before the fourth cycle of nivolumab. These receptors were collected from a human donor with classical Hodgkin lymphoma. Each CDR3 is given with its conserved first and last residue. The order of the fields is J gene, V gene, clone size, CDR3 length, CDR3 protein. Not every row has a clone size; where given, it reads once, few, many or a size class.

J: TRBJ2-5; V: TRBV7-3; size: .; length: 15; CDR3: CASSFGTSGQETQYF
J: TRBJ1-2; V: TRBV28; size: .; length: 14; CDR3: CASSLQTGGYGYTF
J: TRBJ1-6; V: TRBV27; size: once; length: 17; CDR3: CASSGGGGISYNSPLHF
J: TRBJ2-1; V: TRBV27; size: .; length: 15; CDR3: CASSLSAGSYNEQFF
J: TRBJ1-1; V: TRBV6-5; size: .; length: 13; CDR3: CASSRGLGTEAFF
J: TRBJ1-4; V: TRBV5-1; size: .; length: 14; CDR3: CASSLDSYNEKLFF
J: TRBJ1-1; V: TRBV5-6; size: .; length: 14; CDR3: CASSLVDRNTEAFF
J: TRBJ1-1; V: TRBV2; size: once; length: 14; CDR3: CASSGTVRNTEAFF
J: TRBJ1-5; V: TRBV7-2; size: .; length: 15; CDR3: CASSLVGQSNQPQHF
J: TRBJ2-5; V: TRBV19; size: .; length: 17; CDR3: CASSAGGGLEAWETQYF
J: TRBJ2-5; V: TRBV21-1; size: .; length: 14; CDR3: CASSVHSGGTTQYF
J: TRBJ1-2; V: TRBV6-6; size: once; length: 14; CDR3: CAGRRDSGPYGYTF
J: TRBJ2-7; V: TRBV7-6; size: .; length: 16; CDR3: CASSLLPASEAYEQYF
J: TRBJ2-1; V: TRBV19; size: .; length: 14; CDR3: CATNPTSGHNEQFF
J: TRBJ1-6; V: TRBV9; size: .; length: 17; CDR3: CASSVEGGSSYNSPLHF
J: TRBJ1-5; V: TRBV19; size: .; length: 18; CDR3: CASSTQYGQGGGNQPQHF
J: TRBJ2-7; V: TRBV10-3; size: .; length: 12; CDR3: CAISPGAYEQYF
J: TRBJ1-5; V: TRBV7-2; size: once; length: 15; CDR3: CASSLDQGRFQPQHF
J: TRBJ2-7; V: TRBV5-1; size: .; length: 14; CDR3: CASSLGGAAYEQYF
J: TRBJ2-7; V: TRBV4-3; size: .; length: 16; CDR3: CASSQDWDRGSGEQYF
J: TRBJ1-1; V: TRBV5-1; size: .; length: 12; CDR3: CASSLGYTEAFF
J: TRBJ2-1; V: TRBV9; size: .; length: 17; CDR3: CASSVDPSGGASSEQFF
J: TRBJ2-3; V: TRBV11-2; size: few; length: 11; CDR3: CASRVLDTQYF
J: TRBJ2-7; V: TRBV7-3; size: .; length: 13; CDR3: CASSQGSGYEQYF
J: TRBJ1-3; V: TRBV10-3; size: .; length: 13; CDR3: CAISPTSGNTIYF
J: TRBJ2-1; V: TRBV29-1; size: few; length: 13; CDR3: CSEVTSGYNEQFF
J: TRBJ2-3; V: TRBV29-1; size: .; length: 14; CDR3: CSVPASGSTDTQYF
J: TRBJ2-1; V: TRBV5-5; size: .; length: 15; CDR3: CASSFLRASYNEQFF